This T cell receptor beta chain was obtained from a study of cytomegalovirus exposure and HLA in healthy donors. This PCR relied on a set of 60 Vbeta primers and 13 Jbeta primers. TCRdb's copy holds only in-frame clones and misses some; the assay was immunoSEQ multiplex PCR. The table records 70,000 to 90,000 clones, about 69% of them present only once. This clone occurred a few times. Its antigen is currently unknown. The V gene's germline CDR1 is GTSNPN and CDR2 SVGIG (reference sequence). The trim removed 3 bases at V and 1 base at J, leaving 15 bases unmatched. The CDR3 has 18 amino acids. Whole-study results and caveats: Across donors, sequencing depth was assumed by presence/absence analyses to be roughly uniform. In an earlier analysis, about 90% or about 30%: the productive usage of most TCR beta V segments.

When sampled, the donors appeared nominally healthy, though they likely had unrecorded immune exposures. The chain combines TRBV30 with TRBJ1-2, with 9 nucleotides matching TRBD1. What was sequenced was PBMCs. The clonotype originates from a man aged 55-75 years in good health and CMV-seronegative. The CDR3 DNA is TGTGCCTGGAGACTTCACAGGGGACAGGGTTTCATTAACTATGGCTACACCTTC. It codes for CAWRLHRGQGFINYGYTF.